The rows below give T cell receptor beta chains drawn from one sample of a study of cytomegalovirus exposure and HLA in healthy donors. Here immunoSEQ multiplex PCR was the method, and the copy in TCRdb shows in-frame clones only, minus some. The table lists about 110,000 clones, under 97% of them singletons. Input material: PBMCs. These receptor sequences come from a young woman in good health and CMV-seronegative. The CDR3 runs from the conserved cysteine through the conserved F or W. A D gene is named only where the DNA matches it firmly. For some rows the clone size is stated as once, few or many, or as a class when expanded; others skip it.

v_gene	len	j_gene	d_gene	abundance	CDR3nt	CDR3aa
TRBV15	12	TRBJ1-2	-	-	TGTGCCACCAGCAGGGACAGATATGGCTACACCTTC	CATSRDRYGYTF
TRBV6-6	15	TRBJ1-2	TRBD1	-	TGTGCCAGCAGTTACTCGGACAGGGGGCCGCGAGGCTACACCTTC	CASSYSDRGPRGYTF
TRBV2	15	TRBJ2-7	TRBD1	-	TGTGCCAGCAGTGAACGGGACAGGGGGTCCTACGAGCAGTACTTC	CASSERDRGSYEQYF
TRBV2	14	TRBJ1-5	-	once	TGTGCCAGCAGTGAGGGAGAATGGAATCAGCCCCAGCATTTT	CASSEGEWNQPQHF
TRBV10-3	17	TRBJ1-1	TRBD1	-	TGTGCCATCACTAGGGGACAGGGGGGGAACATGAACACTGAAGCTTTCTTT	CAITRGQGGNMNTEAFF
TRBV5-6	14	TRBJ2-7	TRBD1	-	TGTGCCAGCAGCTGGGACAGGGGAGGGCACGAGCAGTACTTC	CASSWDRGGHEQYF
TRBV5-6	12	TRBJ2-7	-	-	TGTGCCAGCAGCTTCCCTGGGAGCGAGCAGTACTTC	CASSFPGSEQYF
TRBV28	18	TRBJ2-7	-	-	TGTGCCAGCAGCCCTAATCGGAACCTGTGGGGGCGACTCTACGAGCAGTACTTC	CASSPNRNLWGRLYEQYF
TRBV7-3	13	TRBJ2-5	-	-	TGTGCCAGCAGCACGGGACTGCAAGAGACCCAGTACTTC	CASSTGLQETQYF
TRBV6-6	14	TRBJ2-5	-	-	TGTGCCAGCAGCCCAGGAGGGACCGGGGAGACCCAGTACTTC	CASSPGGTGETQYF
TRBV5-1	17	TRBJ2-7	TRBD2	-	TGCGCCAGCATGTCCAGCGGGGGGTCTGCCCCTCCCTACGAGCAGTACTTC	CASMSSGGSAPPYEQYF
TRBV2	15	TRBJ2-3	TRBD2	-	TGTGCCAGCAGGAGGAGCGGGGCTGCCACAGATACGCAGTATTTT	CASRRSGAATDTQYF
TRBV14	15	TRBJ2-7	TRBD1	-	TGTGCCAGCAGCCGGGACAGTGGTAAATCCTACGAGCAGTACTTC	CASSRDSGKSYEQYF
TRBV11-1	15	TRBJ2-7	-	-	TGTGCCAGCAGCTCTCAGACAGGCGCTGTTTATCAGCAGTACTTC	CASSSQTGAVYQQYF
TRBV14	15	TRBJ2-1	TRBD1	-	TGTGCCAGCAGCCAATTACAGGGGGCCGTGAATGAGCAGTTCTTC	CASSQLQGAVNEQFF
TRBV6-1	16	TRBJ2-1	TRBD2	-	TGTGCCAGCAGTGGGAGAGCGGGGGGGCGGAACAATGAGCAGTTCTTC	CASSGRAGGRNNEQFF
TRBV23-1	17	TRBJ1-4	TRBD1	-	TGCGCCAGCAGCCCAGGACAGGGACATGCAACTAATGAAAAACTGTTTTTT	CASSPGQGHATNEKLFF
TRBV11-2	15	TRBJ2-7	TRBD1	-	TGTGCCAGCAGCATGGGGACAGTCGGACCCTACGAGCAGTACTTC	CASSMGTVGPYEQYF
TRBV7-2	12	TRBJ2-7	TRBD1	-	TGTGCCAGCAGCTTGACAGGGTACGAGCAGTACTTC	CASSLTGYEQYF
TRBV5-1	15	TRBJ1-1	-	-	TGCGCCAGCAGCTTACGGACATTGTGGGGCACTGAAGCTTTCTTT	CASSLRTLWGTEAFF
TRBV13	16	TRBJ2-7	TRBD2	-	TGTGCCAGCAGCTTAGGGACTAGCGGGGGGGCCCACGAGCAGTACTTC	CASSLGTSGGAHEQYF
TRBV28	16	TRBJ1-6	-	few	TGTGCCAGCGCAAGACATCGGGGGGGGATAGGTTCACCCCTCCACTTT	CASARHRGGIGSPLHF
TRBV5-8	16	TRBJ1-5	-	-	TGTGCCAGCAGCTTGGGGGGAGGGGTCGGCAATCAGCCCCAGCATTTT	CASSLGGGVGNQPQHF
TRBV5-4	16	TRBJ2-7	-	-	TGTGCCAGCAGCTTGGGGACAGGGAGGGCGAACTACGAGCAGTACTTC	CASSLGTGRANYEQYF
TRBV7-2	15	TRBJ2-7	TRBD2	-	TGTGCCAGCAGCTTAGGCGGGGGGCCCGCCTACGAGCAGTACTTC	CASSLGGGPAYEQYF
TRBV25-1	16	TRBJ1-2	-	-	TGTGCCAGCAAACCCGGTCTACGGCAGGCTAACTATGGCTACACCTTC	CASKPGLRQANYGYTF
TRBV7-2	13	TRBJ1-1	-	-	TGTGCCAGCAGCTTAGCGCGCGGGACTGAAGCTTTCTTT	CASSLARGTEAFF
TRBV4-2	16	TRBJ2-7	TRBD1	-	TGTGCCAGCAGCCAAGACCCCGGGACAGCCTCCTACGAGCAGTACTTC	CASSQDPGTASYEQYF
TRBV25-1	12	TRBJ2-5	-	-	TGTGCCAGCAGTGACTGGAGTGAGACCCAGTACTTC	CASSDWSETQYF
TRBV6-1	14	TRBJ2-5	-	-	TGTGCCAGCAGTGAAGTAGGGGACCAAGAGACCCAGTACTTC	CASSEVGDQETQYF
TRBV7-9	17	TRBJ2-3	-	-	TGTGCCAGCAGCTTAGTGGGACAAAAGGGCCTCACAGATACGCAGTATTTT	CASSLVGQKGLTDTQYF
TRBV20-1	11	TRBJ1-2	TRBD1	-	TGCAGTGCGACAGGGGGCTATGGCTACACCTTC	CSATGGYGYTF
TRBV11-2	16	TRBJ2-5	TRBD2	-	TGTGCCAGCAGCCAACCCTGGGCGGGGGACCAAGAGACCCAGTACTTC	CASSQPWAGDQETQYF
TRBV7-9	15	TRBJ2-5	-	once	TGTGCCAGCAGCTTCCAGGGGCCCATGCAAGAGACCCAGTACTTC	CASSFQGPMQETQYF
TRBV2	15	TRBJ2-3	-	-	TGTGCCAGCAGCCCCGCGGGCGGTGGCACAGATACGCAGTATTTT	CASSPAGGGTDTQYF
TRBV4-1	14	TRBJ1-3	-	once	TGCGCCAGCAGCCAGGGAGTTACTGGAAACACCATATATTTT	CASSQGVTGNTIYF
TRBV28	14	TRBJ1-2	-	-	TGTGCCAGCAGTAAAACGGAGGGCTTCTATGGCTACACCTTC	CASSKTEGFYGYTF
TRBV11-2	19	TRBJ1-1	-	-	TGTGCCAGCAGCTTAGGGTTCGGGACATCGGCTGGAGAGGACACTGAAGCTTTCTTT	CASSLGFGTSAGEDTEAFF
TRBV19	14	TRBJ1-2	-	-	TGTGCCAGTTTTCCAGGAGGAGTGAACTATGGCTACACCTTC	CASFPGGVNYGYTF
TRBV29-1	14	TRBJ2-3	-	-	TGCAGCGTTGTTAGCGGAAAAAACACAGATACGCAGTATTTT	CSVVSGKNTDTQYF
TRBV5-5	17	TRBJ2-3	TRBD2	-	TGTGCCAGCAGCTTGATAGGACTAGCGGGGAACACAGATACGCAGTATTTT	CASSLIGLAGNTDTQYF
TRBV7-6	16	TRBJ2-2	TRBD1	-	TGTGCCAGCAGCTCCGGGACAGGGGGCAGGACCGGGGAGCTGTTTTTT	CASSSGTGGRTGELFF
TRBV5-5	15	TRBJ2-2	-	-	TGTGCCAGCAGTGCGGGACAGATGAACACCGGGGAGCTGTTTTTT	CASSAGQMNTGELFF
TRBV2	15	TRBJ2-2	-	-	TGTGCCAGCAGTGGGATCACACAGTTCACCGGGGAGCTGTTTTTT	CASSGITQFTGELFF
TRBV4-2	15	TRBJ2-7	TRBD1	-	TGTGCCAGCAGCCAAGAGTGGACAGGGGCATACGAGCAGTACTTC	CASSQEWTGAYEQYF
TRBV19	13	TRBJ2-2	TRBD2	-	TGTGCCAGTAGTGGGACTAGCACCGGGGAGCTGTTTTTT	CASSGTSTGELFF
TRBV7-6	14	TRBJ2-7	TRBD1	-	TGTGCCAGCGGCCGGACAGGGCAATCCTACGAGCAGTACTTC	CASGRTGQSYEQYF
TRBV21-1	18	TRBJ2-5	-	-	TGTGCCAGCAGCAAAGAAAAGATGGGCAGGGAACCCTCGGAGACCCAGTACTTC	CASSKEKMGREPSETQYF
TRBV6-6	15	TRBJ1-5	-	-	TGTGCCAGCAGTTGGGCGGGCCGGAGCAATCAGCCCCAGCATTTT	CASSWAGRSNQPQHF
TRBV18	14	TRBJ2-3	-	-	TGTGCCAGCTCACCATCTTTTAGCACAGATACGCAGTATTTT	CASSPSFSTDTQYF
TRBV4-2	17	TRBJ2-1	TRBD2	-	TGTGCCAGCAGCGTCACCCCTCTAGCGGGGGAAAACAATGAGCAGTTCTTC	CASSVTPLAGENNEQFF
TRBV5-1	17	TRBJ2-3	-	-	TGCGCCAGCAGACCCTACGCTCTATTCCGGGGCACAGATACGCAGTATTTT	CASRPYALFRGTDTQYF
TRBV6-4	15	TRBJ2-7	TRBD1	few	TGTGCCAGCAGCCTCCGGGACAGCCTCGCCTACGAGCAGTACTTC	CASSLRDSLAYEQYF
TRBV7-3	13	TRBJ1-5	-	-	TGTGCCAGCAGCTTAAGGCCTGATCAGCCCCAGCATTTT	CASSLRPDQPQHF
TRBV6-5	12	TRBJ1-2	-	-	TGTGCCAGCCAGACAGCTAACTATGGCTACACCTTC	CASQTANYGYTF